Presented here are 26 T cell receptor beta chains from one specimen sequenced in a study of T cells in Graves' hyperthyroidism and ophthalmopathy. The TCR beta CDR3 regions underwent amplification using RNA transcripts as the source. During a first-round RT-PCR of the TCR CDR3, the HTBI primer set was used. TCRdb analysed the multiplex PCR reads with MiXCR anew, one entry per CDR3 protein. This sample has nearly 750,000 distinct CDR3 sequences, with 30% to 40% found just once. The sample was blood. These receptors were taken from a woman between 35 and 50 years old with Graves' hyperthyroidism.

This chain connects TRBV7-8 to TRBJ1-5, with 9 bases fitting TRBD1. The ends lost 5 bases at V and 5 bases at J; junction bases unmatched: 10. This CDR3 is built from 16 residues. CDR1 is SGHVS, CDR2 FQNEAQ, per germline. This CDR3 reads CASSLRSGQGYQPQHF. Written as DNA, the CDR3 is TGTGCCAGCAGCCTCCGGTCGGGACAGGGCTATCAGCCCCAGCATTTT.

This clonotype was found a few times. This chain's CDR3 is CASSQIDRAGYTF. DNA for the CDR3: TGTGCCAGCAGCCAGATCGACAGGGCCGGCTACACCTTC. This chain uses TRBV14 with TRBJ1-2; 7 nucleotides align to TRBD1. Germline lookup yields CDR1 SGHDN and CDR2 FVKESK. CDR3 length equals 13 residues. V lost 3 bases, J lost 8 bases, and 6 bases stayed unmatched.

V gene TRBV30 combines with J gene TRBJ1-2; possible D gene TRBD1, 5 bases. V dropped 0 bases and J dropped 6 bases, with 11 bases sitting between them. The CDR3 has 13 residues. Germline V gene sequence: CDR1 GTSNPN, CDR2 SVGIG (reference sequence). Here the CDR3 reads CAWSVNGGNGYTF. The CDR3 bases are TGTGCCTGGAGTGTAAACGGGGGGAATGGCTACACCTTC.

The chain employs TRBV24-1 and TRBJ2-2; D is unresolved. This CDR3 contains 13 residues. Trimming left V 10 bases short and J 3 bases short, with 11 bases between. The V gene's germline CDR1 is KGHDR and CDR2 SFDVKD. The CDR3 DNA sequence: TGTGCCACTAGAGGACGGTACACCGGGGAGCTGTTTTTT. This sequence encodes CATRGRYTGELFF.

This clonotype was observed a handful of times. One end of the junction is discordant with germline, which a read error may explain. The chain combines TRBV10-3 with TRBJ1-5; TRBD1 agrees at 12 bases. CDR3 length: 15 amino acids. From germline, CDR1 is ENHRY and CDR2 SYGVKD. The CDR3 region has the DNA TGTGCCAGCAGTGAACCGGGACAGGGGGCGCCGCCCCAGCATTTT. This translates into CASSEPGQGAPPQHF.

The chain carries TRBV6-1 and TRBJ1-4; no clear D. This CDR3 contains 16 residues. V dropped 5 bases and J dropped 10 bases, with 23 bases sitting between them. Germline-derived CDR1 and CDR2 are MNHNS and SASEGT. CDR3 in amino acids: CASSYGVAGDAGKLFF. In DNA, the CDR3 is TGTGCCAGCAGTTACGGAGTAGCGGGAGACGCGGGAAAACTGTTTTTT.

This clonotype was seen more than once but under ten times. The rearrangement links TRBV3-1 to TRBJ2-5, with D possibly being TRBD2 (5 bases). Germline-derived CDR1 and CDR2 are LGHDT and YNNKEL (reference sequence). Trimming pared 7 bases from V and 5 bases from J, leaving 14 bases between. The CDR3 consists of 13 residues. The CDR3 here is CASTDAPGETQYF. CDR3 nucleotide sequence: TGTGCCAGCACTGACGCTCCGGGGGAGACCCAGTACTTC.

A few counts support this clonotype. The chain is built from TRBV6-6 and TRBJ1-2; D remains unclear. The V end was cut by 5 bases, the J end by 8 bases, with 9 bases between. The germline CDR1 and CDR2 sequences are MNHNY and SVGAGI (reference sequence). The CDR3 totals 11 residues. The CDR3 nucleotides read TGTGCCAGCAGTGAAGCGGGGGGCTACACCTTC. Protein sequence: CASSEAGGYTF.

V and J are TRBV7-9 and TRBJ2-7, with D unresolved. CDR3 length: 15 amino acids. Germline CDR1 and CDR2: SEHNR and FQNEAQ (reference sequence). Trimming pared 5 bases from V and 3 bases from J, leaving 17 bases between. The chain's CDR3 is CASSDSRLLDYEQYF. In DNA form, the CDR3 reads TGTGCCAGCAGCGACTCGAGGCTGCTGGACTACGAGCAGTACTTC.

This clonotype came up a few times. V gene TRBV29-1 combines with J gene TRBJ1-5; no firm D call. Looked up from germline, CDR1 is SQVTM and CDR2 is ANQGSEA. The V end was cut by 3 bases, the J end by 3 bases, with 9 bases between. CDR3 length: 13 amino acids. The CDR3 spells CSVDDGDNQPQHF. DNA of the CDR3: TGCAGCGTTGACGACGGGGACAATCAGCCCCAGCATTTT.

The chain links TRBV27 to TRBJ1-6; D perhaps matches TRBD1 (6 bases). Germline loops: CDR1 MNHEY, CDR2 SMNVEV (reference sequence). Trimming took 5 bases from V and 8 from J, leaving 16 bases between them. This CDR3 has 15 residues. The CDR3 here is CASSGIWQGYSPLHF. The CDR3, as DNA: TGTGCCAGCAGTGGAATTTGGCAGGGGTATTCACCCCTCCACTTT.

This sequence joins TRBV10-3 and TRBJ2-7; D remains ambiguous. V shed 2 bases and J shed 5 bases, with 13 bases lying between them. The germline CDR1 and CDR2 sequences are ENHRY and SYGVKD. The CDR3 runs 14 residues. The DNA of the CDR3 is TGTGCCATCAGTGAGGCGGCAGTTACCCACGAGCAGTACTTC. This encodes CAISEAAVTHEQYF.

This clonotype was observed a handful of times. V is TRBV29-1 and J is TRBJ2-3, with no clear D. From germline, CDR1 is SQVTM and CDR2 ANQGSEA. The CDR3 has 13 amino acids. The V and J ends lost 3 bases and 0 bases respectively, with 7 bases between them. CDR3 protein: CSVEGASTDTQYF. The CDR3 region has the DNA TGCAGCGTTGAGGGCGCCAGCACAGATACGCAGTATTTT.

This rearrangement joins TRBV10-3 to TRBJ1-1, with 8 bases that match TRBD1. The junction had 5 bases not matched to a gene; V was cut back by 4 bases and J by 7 bases. Germline V CDR1 and CDR2: ENHRY, SYGVKD. This CDR3 is built from 13 residues. The DNA for the CDR3 is TGTGCCATCAGTGTAGGACAGGGTATTGAAGCTTTCTTT. Its translation: CAISVGQGIEAFF.

The V gene is TRBV7-3, the J gene TRBJ2-2; TRBD1 or TRBD2 may be the D gene (5 bases each). Deletions cut 5 bases from V and 5 bases from J, with 15 bases between. The CDR3 has 15 residues. Germline lookup yields CDR1 SGHTA and CDR2 FQGTGA. CDR3 amino acids: CASSPLVGATGELFF. The CDR3 bases are TGTGCCAGCAGCCCCCTAGTCGGGGCGACCGGGGAGCTGTTTTTT.

Many counts were recorded for this clonotype. The rearrangement links TRBV20-1 to TRBJ2-7; 7 nucleotides agree with TRBD2. The CDR3 covers 12 residues. Germline CDR1 and CDR2: DFQATT and SNEGSKA (reference sequence). Unmatched junction bases numbered 4, after V lost 5 bases and J lost 3 bases. CDR3 DNA: TGCAGTGCTCCTGGACTAGGCTACGAGCAGTACTTC. This encodes CSAPGLGYEQYF.

This chain links TRBV6-2 or TRBV6-3 with TRBJ2-2; D uncertain. The CDR3 contains 14 residues. Germline V CDR1 and CDR2: MNHEY, SVGEGT. Trimming removed 6 bases from V and 9 bases from J, with 17 bases in between. The CDR3 region is CASSLRMKARELFF. CDR3 bases: TGTGCCAGCAGCTTAAGGATGAAAGCCCGGGAGCTGTTTTTT.

In this sample, this clonotype turned up many times. The CDR3 nucleotides are TGTGCCAGCAGTCCCCACGGGGCGGGAGCCTACGAGCAGTACTTC. Amino acid sequence: CASSPHGAGAYEQYF. The gene calls are TRBV12-3 or TRBV12-4 and TRBJ2-7, with 7 bases lining up with TRBD2. The CDR3 runs to 15 residues. Trimming took 5 bases from V and 2 from J; bases not matched to a gene: 9.

Ten or more counts support this clonotype. J is TRBJ2-5 and V is TRBV27; a weak D match, TRBD1 (5 bases). V lost 1 base and J lost 4, with 7 bases in between. Germline CDR1 and CDR2: MNHEY and SMNVEV (reference sequence). This CDR3 has 13 residues. The CDR3 nucleotides read TGTGCCAGCAGTTTATGGCAGGGAGAGACCCAGTACTTC. Protein: CASSLWQGETQYF.

The sample holds a few counts of this clonotype. The chain carries TRBV5-1 and TRBJ1-2; 9 nucleotides line up with TRBD1. CDR1 and CDR2 from the germline V gene are SGHRS and YFSETQ. Unmatched junction bases numbered 6, after V lost 4 bases and J lost 2 bases. The CDR3 contains 15 residues. The CDR3 reads CASSARDRENYGYTF. The CDR3 region has the DNA TGCGCCAGCAGCGCCCGGGACAGGGAAAACTATGGCTACACCTTC.

This clonotype has ten or more counts. The chain carries TRBV7-2 and TRBJ1-6; perhaps TRBD1 as D (5 bases). CDR1 is SGHTA and CDR2 is FQGNSA in the germline V gene. Trimming took off 1 base at V and 11 bases at J, with 18 bases between the two ends. The CDR3 runs 16 residues. CDR3 in DNA: TGTGCCAGCAGCTTAGGGCAGGGTCCATTCTCAACACCCCTCCACTTT. Amino acids: CASSLGQGPFSTPLHF.

This clonotype was observed at least ten times. CDR3 bases: TGTGCCAGCAGATTCGGGGACTCTGGGGCCAACGTCCTGACTTTC. It is translated as CASRFGDSGANVLTF. The J gene is TRBJ2-6, the V gene TRBV2, with D tentatively TRBD2 (5 bases). Deletions cut 6 bases from V and 0 bases from J, with 9 bases between. The germline CDR1 and CDR2 sequences are SNHLY and FYNNEI. The CDR3 loop spans 15 amino acids.

In this sample, this clonotype turned up a few times. This chain uses TRBV7-2 with TRBJ1-1; weak D call: TRBD1 (6 bases). Germline CDR1 SGHTA, CDR2 FQGNSA. CDR3 size: 15 residues. V gave up 8 bases and J gave up 3 bases, with 19 bases separating them. CDR3 protein: CASSPAKGGDTEAFF. The CDR3 nucleotides are TGTGCCAGCTCACCGGCGAAGGGGGGGGACACTGAAGCTTTCTTT. Full variable domain (remainder filled in from reference TRBV7-2 and TRBJ1-1): GAGVSQSPSNKVTEKGKDVELRCDPISGHTALYWYRQSLGQGLEFLIYFQGNSAPDKSGLPSDRFSAERTGGSVSTLTIQRTQQEDSAVYLCASSPAKGGDTEAFFGQGTRLTVV.

The rearrangement joins TRBV28 to TRBJ2-7, with 9 bases matching TRBD1. CDR1 is MDHEN and CDR2 is SYDVKM in the germline V gene. The junction had 5 bases not matched to a gene; V was cut back by 5 bases and J by 3 bases. CDR3 size: 14 residues. The CDR3 sequence is CASSNTDRGYEQYF. Here the CDR3 DNA reads TGTGCCAGCAGTAACACGGACAGGGGCTACGAGCAGTACTTC.

The chain combines TRBV7-9 with TRBJ1-4; the D gene is possibly TRBD1 (6 bases). This CDR3 has 16 residues. Per germline, CDR1 SEHNR and CDR2 FQNEAQ (reference sequence). V dropped 1 base and J dropped 8 bases, with 17 bases sitting between them. The DNA for the CDR3 is TGTGCCAGCAGCTTAGAGGAGGTGGCAGGGGACGAAAAACTGTTTTTT. Its protein product is CASSLEEVAGDEKLFF.

This clonotype was observed a few times. The V and J genes are TRBV20-1 and TRBJ1-2; D is uncertain. Trimming left V 0 bases short and J 6 bases short, with 14 bases between. Germline CDR1 reads DFQATT; CDR2 reads SNEGSKA (reference sequence). The CDR3 covers 14 residues. CDR3 in amino acids: CSARDLAGRHGYTF. In nucleotides, the CDR3 is TGCAGTGCTAGAGATCTCGCCGGGAGGCATGGCTACACCTTC.